This T cell receptor beta chain was retrieved from a study of regulatory T cells in long-lasting Graves disease. Points from the study as a whole: Lower TCR diversity characterized persistent Graves' patients relative to newly diagnosed patients. Results may be inaccurate due to the small sample size.

The V gene's germline CDR1 is LGHDT and CDR2 YNNKEL (reference sequence). The CDR3 loop spans 14 amino acids. The V end was cut by 4 bases, the J end by 5 bases, with 15 bases between. This clonotype was observed a few times. What it binds is not known. CDR3-region Arm-PCR and iRepertoire HTBI primers produced the TCR beta libraries. Each CDR3 protein gets one entry after TCRdb re-called the multiplex PCR reads with MiXCR. The sample lists fewer than 450,000 distinct CDR3 sequences, approximately 16% occurring once. The time point here: newly diagnosed GD, antithyroid drugs for less than 3 months. PBMCs were the source of the RNA used for TCR sequencing. The same data also contributed to another study, on T cells in Graves' hyperthyroidism and ophthalmopathy. That study adds: Stable disease denoted Graves' hyperthyroidism without ophthalmopathy progression within 18 months.

The starting material was peripheral blood mononuclear cells (PBMCs), obtained at new diagnosis, from a patient treated with antithyroid drugs. The chain couples TRBV3-1 to TRBJ2-7; weak D call: TRBD1 (6 bases). The TCR comes from a woman aged 35 to 49 with Graves disease. As DNA, the CDR3 is TGTGCCAGCAGCCCCTGGGGACAAGGCCACGAGCAGTACTTC. Its protein is CASSPWGQGHEQYF.